The entry that follows covers one T cell receptor beta chain sequence. Its target is unknown. The CDR3 covers 14 residues. Germline V gene data show CDR1 as SGHAT and CDR2 as FQNNGV. One entry per CDR3 protein, without DNA, is what TCRdb gives after re-calling the 5' RACE reads. This sample's clone table lists a few hundred thousand distinct CDR3 sequences. The record originates from a study of T cells expressing NK-cell markers. Study at large: In sorted CD3+CD56+NKG2C+, CD3+CD56+NKG2C- and CD3+CD56-NKG2C+ T cells, TCR beta repertoires were obtained.

General study findings and limits: These clonotypes additionally ranked first within the CD3+CD56-NKG2C+ fraction of a handful of donors.

The receptor comes from a man aged 18-30 years in good health. The sample taken for sequencing was blood T cells: a sorted CD56 or NKG2C T cell subset, CD4+ or CD8+ T cells, or bulk PBMC T cells (not recorded which). The chain is built from TRBV11-2 and TRBJ2-5. The CDR3 protein is CASSFSETKETQYF.